A single sample gave rise to the 8 T cell receptor beta chains below, sequenced in a study of T-cell reconstitution after alpha-beta-depleted transplantation in children. Unique molecular identifiers were incorporated into the prepared TCRbeta library. One entry per CDR3 protein results from TCRdb running MiXCR on the PCR reads. The sample holds around 680,000 distinct CDR3 sequences, approximately 17% seen once. The input for sequencing was PBMCs from the stem cell graft donor, taken from the stem cell graft. Receptors were obtained from a human donor who donated a stem cell graft to a child with acute myeloid leukemia.

In this sample, this clonotype turned up a few times. The chain has TRBV6-5 and TRBJ2-6; TRBD1 aligns across 9 bases. This CDR3 comprises 19 residues. From germline, CDR1 is MNHEY and CDR2 SVGAGI. Germline trimming cut 2 bases from V and 2 bases from J; bases unmatched to any gene: 10. CDR3 protein: CASSYHLDRGEAGANVLTF. DNA for the CDR3: TGTGCCAGCAGTTACCATCTTGACAGGGGGGAAGCTGGGGCCAACGTCCTGACTTTC.

This clonotype was detected many times. The J gene is TRBJ2-1, the V gene TRBV20-1, with a tentative D call TRBD1 (6 bases). Germline V gene data show CDR1 as DFQATT and CDR2 as SNEGSKA (reference sequence). This CDR3 is 16 amino acids long. Trimming left V 2 bases short and J 0 bases short, with 14 bases between. The CDR3 DNA is TGCAGTGCTAGACTCCACAGGGCGAGCTCCTACAATGAGCAGTTCTTC. It translates to CSARLHRASSYNEQFF.

This clonotype was observed at least ten times. This sequence joins TRBV29-1 and TRBJ1-1; unclear D gene. CDR1 and CDR2 (germline): SQVTM, ANQGSEA. The CDR3 extends over 14 amino acids. V was cut by 0 bases and J by 1 base, with 9 bases left in between. The CDR3 is CSVEDRRKNTEAFF. The CDR3 coding sequence is TGCAGCGTTGAAGACAGGAGAAAGAACACTGAAGCTTTCTTT. The full variable domain, rest sourced from reference TRBV29-1 and TRBJ1-1, is SAVISQKPSRDICQRGTSLTIQCQVDSQVTMMFWYRQQPGQSLTLIATANQGSEATYESGFVIDKFPISRPNLTFSTLTVSNMSPEDSSIYLCSVEDRRKNTEAFFGQGTRLTVV.

This clonotype was seen at least ten times. This rearrangement joins TRBV7-9 to TRBJ1-1, with D unresolved. The CDR3 is 15 residues long. Trimming took off 6 bases at V and 4 bases at J, with 18 bases between the two ends. The germline CDR1 and CDR2 sequences are SEHNR and FQNEAQ (reference sequence). The CDR3 is CASRGDRRLATEAFF. The CDR3 nucleotides are TGTGCCAGCAGGGGTGACCGGCGCCTGGCCACTGAAGCTTTCTTT.

In this sample, this clonotype turned up many times. The chain employs TRBV29-1 and TRBJ1-1; D may be TRBD1 (6 bases). Between the trimmed V and J ends, which lost 5 bases and 5 bases, there was a span of 12 bases. The CDR3 sequence is 12 residues long. Per germline, CDR1 SQVTM and CDR2 ANQGSEA. CDR3 sequence reads: CSVTLQGTEAFF. CDR3 nucleotides: TGCAGCGTTACCCTTCAGGGGACTGAAGCTTTCTTT.

This clonotype was recorded a few times. The V gene is TRBV12-3 or TRBV12-4, the J gene TRBJ1-5; D not certain. Trimming cost V 2 bases and J 6 bases, with 11 bases left between them. CDR3 length: 14 residues. CDR3 residues: CASSLLDSGQPQHF. The CDR3 region has the DNA TGTGCCAGCAGTTTACTGGACTCGGGTCAGCCCCAGCATTTT.

The chain joins TRBV12-3 or TRBV12-4 to TRBJ2-7; 9 bases map to TRBD2. The CDR3 consists of 15 residues. The J segment lost 5 bases and the V segment lost 4 bases, leaving 9 bases of the junction unmatched. CDR3 loop: CASSSRGGAFNEQYF. Written as DNA, the CDR3 is TGTGCCAGCAGTTCCCGCGGGGGGGCCTTCAACGAGCAGTACTTC.

This clonotype was seen repeatedly, ten times or more. The chain joins TRBV20-1 to TRBJ1-1; D gene unclear. Per the germline V gene, CDR1 is DFQATT and CDR2 is SNEGSKA (reference sequence). V gave up 8 bases and J gave up 4 bases, with 20 bases separating them. The CDR3 has 14 residues. This chain's CDR3 is CSLKRGLLGTEAFF. In DNA, the CDR3 is TGCAGTCTAAAGAGAGGGCTCCTGGGCACTGAAGCTTTCTTT.